Below, 26 T cell receptor beta chains from the same sample are listed, as sequenced in a study of shared clonotypes between healthy human individuals. Assay used: immunoSEQ multiplex PCR; TCRdb lists only in-frame clones, some missing. The sample shows over a million clones, about 98.5% of them seen only once. The source material was naive CD4+ T cells sorted from blood. The subset denotes: CD45RA+ positively selected. The receptors were gathered from a man younger than 45 in good health.

This clone was detected once. This chain connects TRBV5-4 to TRBJ2-5; 7 bases agree with TRBD1. The CDR3 length is 14 residues. Per the germline V gene, CDR1 is SGHNT and CDR2 is YYREEE (reference sequence). Trimming removed 3 bases from V and 2 bases from J; junction bases left unmatched: 4. This CDR3 reads CASSSRQGQETQYF. The CDR3 bases are TGTGCCAGCAGCTCCCGACAGGGTCAAGAGACCCAGTACTTC. Using reference TRBV5-4 and TRBJ2-5 for the parts outside the CDR3, the full variable domain is ETGVTQSPTHLIKTRGQQVTLRCSSQSGHNTVSWYQQALGQGPQFIFQYYREEENGRGNFPPRFSGLQFPNYSSELNVNALELDDSALYLCASSSRQGQETQYFGPGTRLLVL.

V is TRBV19 and J is TRBJ2-3; tentative D call: TRBD1 (5 bases). CDR1 and CDR2 (germline): LNHDA, SQIVND (reference sequence). The CDR3 runs 13 residues. V was trimmed by 6 bases and J by 4 bases, leaving 11 bases between them. This chain's CDR3 is CASSPVRADTQYF. CDR3 nucleotide sequence: TGTGCCAGTAGCCCCGTCAGGGCAGATACGCAGTATTTT.

The rearrangement uses TRBV10-2 and TRBJ2-1; TRBD2 aligns across 7 bases. CDR1 and CDR2 from the germline V gene are WSHSY and SAAADI. The V segment lost 7 bases and the J segment 9 bases; nucleotides outside the gene matches: 12. There are 14 residues in the CDR3. As DNA, the CDR3 is TGCGCCAGCACTTCTGTTGCGGGAGCGTCTGAGCAGTTCTTC. Translated: CASTSVAGASEQFF.

The chain carries TRBV28 and TRBJ1-1; D is uncertain. Germline V lookup: CDR1 MDHEN, CDR2 SYDVKM. Trimming stripped 6 bases from V and 1 base from J, with 6 bases between. The CDR3 covers 12 residues. CDR3 residues: CASRRANTEAFF. The CDR3 coding sequence is TGTGCCAGCAGGAGGGCGAACACTGAAGCTTTCTTT.

V gene TRBV11-2 combines with J gene TRBJ1-1; TRBD1 aligns across 8 bases. The germline CDR1 and CDR2 sequences are SGHAT and FQNNGV. This CDR3 is 14 amino acids long. J gave up 1 base and V 5 bases, and 3 bases lay outside the gene matches. The CDR3 is CASSPGQGNTEAFF. The CDR3 nucleotides read TGTGCCAGCAGCCCCGGACAGGGGAACACTGAAGCTTTCTTT.

The CDR3 coding sequence is TGCGCCAGCAGCTTGGAACGGCCCTATGGCTACACCTTC. Protein product: CASSLERPYGYTF. The V call is TRBV5-1, the J call TRBJ1-2; unclear D gene. The V gene lost 0 bases and the J gene lost 4 bases, with 7 bases spanning the gap. The germline CDR1 and CDR2 sequences are SGHRS and YFSETQ. CDR3 length equals 13 residues.

DNA for the CDR3: TGTGCCAGCTCACGGTACAGGGGAGGGGAAGAAGGAACTGAAGCTTTCTTT. This gives the protein CASSRYRGGEEGTEAFF. The chain joins TRBV18 to TRBJ1-1, with 7 bases lining up with TRBD1. J lost 5 bases, V lost 4 bases, and 16 bases had no gene match. CDR3 length: 17 amino acids. Germline V gene lookup returns CDR1 KGHSH and CDR2 LQKENI.

The chain couples TRBV28 to TRBJ2-7, with D uncertain. In germline, CDR1 is MDHEN, CDR2 SYDVKM. The CDR3 has 18 amino acids. Trimming took 3 bases from V and 5 from J, leaving 26 bases between them. Written as DNA, the CDR3 is TGTGCCAGCAGTTTGCCCCAAGGGTTAAGAGCGTCAGGCCACGAGCAGTACTTC. Amino acids: CASSLPQGLRASGHEQYF.

The chain recombines TRBV7-2 with TRBJ2-7; 10 bases agree with TRBD1. CDR1 SGHTA and CDR2 FQGNSA come from the germline V gene. There are 16 residues in the CDR3. The J segment lost 7 bases and the V segment lost 5 bases, leaving 14 bases of the junction unmatched. CDR3 bases: TGTGCCAGCAGCAAAGACAGGGGGCAAAGCTTCCAGGAGCAGTACTTC. Protein sequence: CASSKDRGQSFQEQYF.

The chain links TRBV6-1 to TRBJ1-5; D remains unclear. Trimming took off 2 bases at V and 4 bases at J, with 9 bases between the two ends. Looked up from germline, CDR1 is MNHNS and CDR2 is SASEGT. The CDR3 has 14 residues. In nucleotides, the CDR3 is TGTGCCAGCAGTGAAATAGTGTGGAATCAGCCCCAGCATTTT. This sequence encodes CASSEIVWNQPQHF.

This chain joins TRBV2 and TRBJ2-1, with TRBD2 matching 10 bases. CDR1 SNHLY and CDR2 FYNNEI come from the germline V gene. V dropped 8 bases and J dropped 5; count of bases not matched to a gene: 6. This CDR3 is built from 14 residues. The CDR3 region has the DNA TGTGCCAGCGACACTAGCGGGATCGACAATGAGCAGTTCTTC. It encodes CASDTSGIDNEQFF.

The chain employs TRBV11-2 and TRBJ2-5; 14 nucleotides line up with TRBD2. The CDR3 has 16 amino acids. Germline-derived CDR1 and CDR2 are SGHAT and FQNNGV. Trimming took 5 bases from V and 4 from J; bases not matched to a gene: 6. This CDR3 is CASSPGTSGRRETQYF. CDR3 in DNA: TGTGCCAGCAGCCCCGGGACTAGCGGGAGAAGAGAGACCCAGTACTTC.

The chain uses TRBV21-1 and TRBJ2-1; the DNA was not compared with TRBD2, the D call given in the table. TRBV21-1 is shown as a pseudogene. CDR3 size: 14 residues. In DNA form, the CDR3 reads TGTGCCAGTACGGGGACTAGCAGTTACAATGAGCAGTTCTTC. It specifies CASTGTSSYNEQFF.

This clone showed up just once. This rearrangement joins TRBV18 to TRBJ2-1; 12 positions agree with TRBD2. The CDR3 has 17 residues. Trimming took 0 bases from V and 6 from J; bases not matched to a gene: 6. CDR1 and CDR2 from the germline V gene are KGHSH and LQKENI. The CDR3 bases are TGTGCCAGCTCACCACCGCGTGCTAGCGGGAGGGTCAATGAGCAGTTCTTC. As protein: CASSPPRASGRVNEQFF.

The CDR3 DNA is TGCGCCAGCAGCCAACGCCTAGCGGGAGCGACAGATACGCAGTATTTT. Its protein product is CASSQRLAGATDTQYF. The chain is built from TRBV4-3 and TRBJ2-3, with 10 bases aligning to TRBD2. Germline CDR1 is LGHNA and CDR2 is YSLEER. V lost 2 bases and J lost 3; bases outside the gene matches: 5. The CDR3 runs to 16 residues.

The chain joins TRBV6-5 to TRBJ2-5, with D possibly TRBD2 on 6 matching bases. V gave up 0 bases and J gave up 4 bases, with 9 bases separating them. This CDR3 comprises 14 residues. Germline V gene sequence: CDR1 MNHEY, CDR2 SVGAGI. The CDR3 loop is CASSYSYGGETQYF. CDR3 DNA sequence: TGTGCCAGCAGTTACTCTTACGGGGGAGAGACCCAGTACTTC.

For this clone: At the DNA level, this CDR3 is encoded by other sequences in the same sample as well. The rearrangement joins TRBV18 to TRBJ1-5; a possible D gene is TRBD1 (6 bases). Germline V CDR1 and CDR2: KGHSH, LQKENI. V lost 6 bases to trimming and J lost 0 bases, with 12 bases between them. The CDR3 spans 15 residues. The CDR3 spells CASSPGQYSNQPQHF. DNA for the CDR3: TGTGCCAGCTCGCCTGGACAGTATAGCAATCAGCCCCAGCATTTT.

V usage is TRBV2 and J usage is TRBJ2-1; D may be TRBD1 (5 bases). The V and J ends lost 5 bases and 2 bases respectively, with 13 bases between them. The CDR3 extends over 15 amino acids. Germline-derived CDR1 and CDR2 are SNHLY and FYNNEI. The DNA of the CDR3 is TGTGCCAGCAGTAAGGAATGGACAACCTACAATGAGCAGTTCTTC. As protein: CASSKEWTTYNEQFF.

The gene calls are TRBV28 and TRBJ2-3; D might be TRBD2 (5 bases). The CDR3 runs 12 residues. From germline, CDR1 is MDHEN and CDR2 SYDVKM. V lost 2 bases, J lost 13 bases, and 13 bases lay in between. CDR3 sequence (DNA): TGTGCCAGCAGTTTACGGCTAGCAGGCGAGTATTTT. Translated: CASSLRLAGEYF.

This chain connects TRBV5-1 to TRBJ1-4, with D unresolved. The CDR3 extends over 13 amino acids. Between the trimmed V and J ends, which lost 3 bases and 3 bases, there was a span of 6 bases. The germline V gene encodes CDR1 SGHRS and CDR2 YFSETQ. The CDR3 DNA is TGCGCCAGCAGCTCACAGCCTAATGAAAAACTGTTTTTT. Amino acids: CASSSQPNEKLFF.

The chain recombines TRBV15 with TRBJ2-1; D is unclear. Trimming shortened V by 2 bases and J by 4 bases, and 9 bases separated the two germline ends. The CDR3 runs to 14 residues. The V gene's germline CDR1 is LNHNV and CDR2 YYDKDF (reference sequence). CDR3 DNA: TGTGCCACCAGCAGACCACAGTATTACAATGAGCAGTTCTTC. This sequence encodes CATSRPQYYNEQFF.

This chain joins TRBV9 and TRBJ1-1; D not certain. Germline CDR1 SGDLS, CDR2 YYNGEE. V lost 6 bases and J 0 bases, leaving 9 bases between the germline ends. The CDR3 length is 13 residues. The CDR3, as DNA: TGTGCCAGCAACTCGGGCTTGAACACTGAAGCTTTCTTT. Translating it yields CASNSGLNTEAFF.

This clone has only one observation. The chain couples TRBV5-4 to TRBJ2-5; D uncertain. This CDR3 has 13 amino acids. Germline CDR1 is SGHNT and CDR2 is YYREEE (reference sequence). The V and J ends lost 2 bases and 2 bases respectively, with 7 bases between them. This chain's CDR3 is CASSLKPQETQYF. CDR3 bases: TGTGCCAGCAGCTTAAAACCTCAAGAGACCCAGTACTTC.

This chain joins TRBV5-4 and TRBJ1-2, with D unresolved. V shed 4 bases and J shed 0 bases, with 10 bases lying between them. Germline lookup yields CDR1 SGHNT and CDR2 YYREEE (reference sequence). This CDR3 region has 14 residues. The CDR3 reads CASSHRIANYGYTF. CDR3 nucleotides: TGTGCCAGCAGCCATAGGATAGCTAACTATGGCTACACCTTC.

The chain combines TRBV6-5 with TRBJ1-5; D is ambiguous. V lost 10 bases and J 7 bases, leaving 17 bases between the germline ends. There are 13 residues in the CDR3. CDR1 and CDR2 from the germline V gene are MNHEY and SVGAGI. The CDR3 DNA reads TGTGCCACCGAAGTGGGTTTAACGCAGCCCCAGCATTTT. This codes for CATEVGLTQPQHF.

The J gene is TRBJ2-2, the V gene TRBV28; D is ambiguous. Germline V gene sequence: CDR1 MDHEN, CDR2 SYDVKM. CDR3 length: 13 amino acids. V was clipped by 10 bases and J by 1 base, with 10 bases between them. The CDR3 coding sequence is TGTGCCAACCGGGCGCGGAACACCGGGGAGCTGTTTTTT. Residues: CANRARNTGELFF. Supplemented by reference TRBV28 and TRBJ2-2, the full variable domain reads DVKVTQSSRYLVKRTGEKVFLECVQDMDHENMFWYRQDPGLGLRLIYFSYDVKMKEKGDIPEGYSVSREKKERFSLILESASTNQTSMYLCANRARNTGELFFGEGSRLTVL.